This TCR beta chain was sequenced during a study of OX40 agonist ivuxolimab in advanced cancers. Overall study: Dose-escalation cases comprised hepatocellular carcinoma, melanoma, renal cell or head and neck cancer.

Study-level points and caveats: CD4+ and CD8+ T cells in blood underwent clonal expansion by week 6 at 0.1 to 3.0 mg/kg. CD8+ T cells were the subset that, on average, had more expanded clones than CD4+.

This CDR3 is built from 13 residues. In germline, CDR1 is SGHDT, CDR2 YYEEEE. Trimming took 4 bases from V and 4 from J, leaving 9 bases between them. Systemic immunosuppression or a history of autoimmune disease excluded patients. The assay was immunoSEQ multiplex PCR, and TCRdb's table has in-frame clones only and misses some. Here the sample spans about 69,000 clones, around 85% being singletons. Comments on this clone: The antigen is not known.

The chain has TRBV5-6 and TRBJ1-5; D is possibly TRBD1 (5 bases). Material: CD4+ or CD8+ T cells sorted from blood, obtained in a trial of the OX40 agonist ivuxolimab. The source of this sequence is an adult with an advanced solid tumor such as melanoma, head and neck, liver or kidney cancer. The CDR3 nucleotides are TGTGCCAGCAGCGGACGGGGGAATCAGCCCCAGCATTTT. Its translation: CASSGRGNQPQHF.